The rows below give T cell receptor beta chains drawn from one sample of a study of T cell responses to AZD1222 COVID-19 vaccine. TCRdb's copy holds only in-frame clones and misses some; the assay was immunoSEQ multiplex PCR. The sample contains about 88,000 clones, about 90% of which appear only once. This specimen consisted of peripheral blood, obtained on day 0 of AZD1222 vaccination. The receptors come from an adult in good health. Both conserved end residues are part of each CDR3. A D gene is named only where the DNA matches it firmly. Size values are once, few and many counts, or a class for expanded clones, and some rows have none.

clone_size	v_call	d_call	j_call	cdr3_nt	cdr3_aa
NA	TRBV3-1/TRBV3-2	TRBD2	TRBJ2-7	TGTGCCAGCAGCCACCCCCGGACTAGCGGGAGTGAGAACGAGCAGTACTTC	CASSHPRTSGSENEQYF
NA	TRBV7-2	NA	TRBJ1-4	TGTGCCAGCAGCCCACGGGGCGGGTTGGTTGAAAAACTGTTTTTT	CASSPRGGLVEKLFF
NA	TRBV7-2	NA	TRBJ1-1	TGTGCCAGCAGCCAGCAGAACACTGAAGCTTTCTTT	CASSQQNTEAFF
NA	TRBV5-5	NA	TRBJ1-5	TGTGCCAGCAGCTCTCGGTACACGAGCAATCAGCCCCAGCATTTT	CASSSRYTSNQPQHF
NA	TRBV7-8	NA	TRBJ2-5	TGTGCCAGCAGTCAAAGGGAGACCCAGTACTTC	CASSQRETQYF
NA	TRBV7-9	NA	TRBJ2-7	TGTGCCAGCGGCCCCAACGGAAACGAGCAGTACTTC	CASGPNGNEQYF
NA	TRBV29-1	TRBD1	TRBJ1-4	TGCAGCGTTGGGACAGGGAACGAAAAACTGTTTTTT	CSVGTGNEKLFF
NA	TRBV4-1	TRBD2	TRBJ2-3	TGCGCCAGCAGCCGGGCTTTGGGGGGGGCAGATACGCAGTATTTT	CASSRALGGADTQYF
NA	TRBV2	NA	TRBJ2-5	TGTGCCAGCAGTGCTATAGGGTCGGAGACCCAGTACTTC	CASSAIGSETQYF
NA	TRBV28	NA	TRBJ2-1	TGTGCCAGCAGAGATACAGGTAACAATGAGCAGTTCTTC	CASRDTGNNEQFF
NA	TRBV18	NA	TRBJ1-2	TGTGCCAGCTCACCATATCTCCCAAGGGGAGGCGACTATGGCTACACCTTC	CASSPYLPRGGDYGYTF
NA	TRBV24-1	TRBD2	TRBJ2-7	TGTGCCACCAGTGATCGGGGAGCGGGAGGGGTCCACGAGCAGTACTTC	CATSDRGAGGVHEQYF
NA	TRBV27	TRBD2	TRBJ2-2	TGTGCCAGCAGCGGGAGAGGAGGTAGCGGGAGAAGGGAGCTGTTTTTT	CASSGRGGSGRRELFF
NA	TRBV7-3	TRBD1	TRBJ2-7	TGTGCCAGCAGCTCGACAGGGGGTGGCCACGAGCAGTACTTC	CASSSTGGGHEQYF
once	TRBV5-1	TRBD1	TRBJ2-1	TGCGCCAGCAGACTGGGGTGGGACAGGAAACATGAGCAGTTCTTC	CASRLGWDRKHEQFF
NA	TRBV7-9	NA	TRBJ1-2	TGTGCCAGCAGCTTGTCAGGGTACTATGGCTACACCTTC	CASSLSGYYGYTF
NA	TRBV6-5	TRBD2	TRBJ2-1	TGTGCCAGCAGTCTACCTAGCGGGAGGGCAGATGAGCAGTTCTTC	CASSLPSGRADEQFF
NA	TRBV5-1	NA	TRBJ2-3	TGCGCCAGCAGCTTGGAGGGTGGCCGCACAGATACGCAGTATTTT	CASSLEGGRTDTQYF
few	TRBV6-5	NA	TRBJ2-2	TGTGCCAGCAGATGGCGGACGGCGAACACCGGGGAGCTGTTTTTT	CASRWRTANTGELFF
NA	TRBV19	NA	TRBJ2-2	TGTGCCAGTAGTATAGATCACGGAACGGCTACGAACACCGGGGAGCTGTTTTTT	CASSIDHGTATNTGELFF
NA	TRBV14	TRBD2	TRBJ2-1	TGTGCCAGCAGCCAGCCGGGGGGACGGAATGAGCAGTTCTTC	CASSQPGGRNEQFF
NA	TRBV19	NA	TRBJ1-5	TGTGCCAGTAGTCACGGACTGATCAGCAATCAGCCCCAGCATTTT	CASSHGLISNQPQHF
NA	TRBV11-3	NA	TRBJ1-5	TGTGCCAGCAGCTTACGGCAGGACAGTCCTAGCAATCAGCCCCAGCATTTT	CASSLRQDSPSNQPQHF
NA	TRBV7-9	NA	TRBJ1-1	TGTGCCAGCAGCTTAGTGACAGAAGAAGCTTTCTTT	CASSLVTEEAFF
NA	TRBV10-1	NA	TRBJ2-4	TGCGCCAGCCGGTCCAAGGGCCTAGCCAAAAACATTCAGTACTTC	CASRSKGLAKNIQYF
NA	TRBV6-5	TRBD1	TRBJ2-2	TGTGCCAGCAGGACAGGGGGTAGTGCCGGGGAGCTGTTTTTT	CASRTGGSAGELFF
NA	TRBV7-9	NA	TRBJ2-5	TGTGCCAGCAGCTTAGATTCCGGGCTGAAGACCCAGTACTTC	CASSLDSGLKTQYF
NA	TRBV19	NA	TRBJ2-7	TGTGCCAGTAGTCTAACAAAAAGCTACGAGCAGTACTTC	CASSLTKSYEQYF
NA	TRBV9	NA	TRBJ2-7	TGTGCCAGCAGCCTCTCCGGAATGACCTCCTACGAGCAGTACTTC	CASSLSGMTSYEQYF